Below, 3 T cell receptor beta chains from the same sample are listed, as sequenced in a study of CD8+ T cells in alopecia areata. cDNA reverse transcribed from extracted RNA served as the sequencing template. Libraries were prepared by immunoSEQ multiplex PCR; TCRdb keeps only in-frame clonotypes and omits some of them. Of 95,000 to 110,000 clones listed, 85% to 90% are singletons. Treatment defined: oral pan-JAK inhibitor, 5-10 mg twice daily. Sequenced material: CD8+ T cells sorted from blood, taken around week 31, from a patient treated with tofacitinib. The receptor set was obtained from a human donor with alopecia areata.

The DNA for the CDR3 is TGTGCCAGCAGTCCGCCGGGACTAGCTTCCGAGCAGTACTTC. Protein sequence: CASSPPGLASEQYF. The chain combines TRBV7-6 with TRBJ2-7; 9 bases line up with TRBD2. This CDR3 region has 14 residues. Trimming at V came to 6 bases and at J to 6 bases, leaving 9 bases not matched to a gene. CDR1 SGHVS and CDR2 FNYEAQ come from the germline V gene.

The gene calls are TRBV29-1 and TRBJ2-3; no definite D call. The V gene's germline CDR1 is SQVTM and CDR2 ANQGSEA. V lost 1 base, J lost 1 base, and 12 bases lay in between. There are 15 residues in the CDR3. This CDR3 reads CSVEGTADGTDTQYF. As DNA, the CDR3 is TGCAGCGTTGAAGGGACGGCCGATGGCACAGATACGCAGTATTTT.

The genes are TRBV5-1 and TRBJ2-1; maybe TRBD2 (6 bases). The ends were cut back, 4 bases at V and 4 bases at J, with 21 bases in the middle. The CDR3 consists of 17 residues. Germline CDR1 and CDR2: SGHRS and YFSETQ. The CDR3 loop is CASSEFPRDSGYNEQFF. The CDR3 nucleotides read TGCGCCAGCAGCGAATTTCCCCGGGACTCGGGGTACAATGAGCAGTTCTTC.